This T cell receptor beta chain originates from a study of T cells in Graves' hyperthyroidism and ophthalmopathy. This clonotype occurred many times. Antigen unknown. General observations from the study: Median prediction lead before ophthalmopathy onset was around 7 months with the model. Clonotypes that were expanded in thyroid above 0.001 mostly appeared in blood too.

TCR beta CDR3 regions were amplified from RNA transcripts. The TCR CDR3 first-round RT-PCR relied on the HTBI primer set. TCRdb called the multiplex PCR reads again in MiXCR, with one record for every CDR3 protein. The sample lists under 400,000 distinct CDR3 sequences, over 15% seen once, with 49% in the top ten. Patients were excluded for uncontrolled infection, other autoimmune disease, pregnancy or lactation. Each diagnosis drew on symptoms, thyroxine, TRAb, thyroid ultrasound and orbital computed tomography findings. The sequence was obtained from a woman in her 50s with Graves' hyperthyroidism. Material: blood.

DNA of the CDR3: TGTGCCAGCACAGTAGGGGCAGGGGTATACAATGAGCAGTTCTTC. This translates into CASTVGAGVYNEQFF. V and J are TRBV28 and TRBJ2-1, with D possibly being TRBD1 (6 bases). CDR1 MDHEN and CDR2 SYDVKM come from the germline V gene. The CDR3 spans 15 residues. Trimming took 7 bases from V and 4 from J, leaving 17 bases between them.